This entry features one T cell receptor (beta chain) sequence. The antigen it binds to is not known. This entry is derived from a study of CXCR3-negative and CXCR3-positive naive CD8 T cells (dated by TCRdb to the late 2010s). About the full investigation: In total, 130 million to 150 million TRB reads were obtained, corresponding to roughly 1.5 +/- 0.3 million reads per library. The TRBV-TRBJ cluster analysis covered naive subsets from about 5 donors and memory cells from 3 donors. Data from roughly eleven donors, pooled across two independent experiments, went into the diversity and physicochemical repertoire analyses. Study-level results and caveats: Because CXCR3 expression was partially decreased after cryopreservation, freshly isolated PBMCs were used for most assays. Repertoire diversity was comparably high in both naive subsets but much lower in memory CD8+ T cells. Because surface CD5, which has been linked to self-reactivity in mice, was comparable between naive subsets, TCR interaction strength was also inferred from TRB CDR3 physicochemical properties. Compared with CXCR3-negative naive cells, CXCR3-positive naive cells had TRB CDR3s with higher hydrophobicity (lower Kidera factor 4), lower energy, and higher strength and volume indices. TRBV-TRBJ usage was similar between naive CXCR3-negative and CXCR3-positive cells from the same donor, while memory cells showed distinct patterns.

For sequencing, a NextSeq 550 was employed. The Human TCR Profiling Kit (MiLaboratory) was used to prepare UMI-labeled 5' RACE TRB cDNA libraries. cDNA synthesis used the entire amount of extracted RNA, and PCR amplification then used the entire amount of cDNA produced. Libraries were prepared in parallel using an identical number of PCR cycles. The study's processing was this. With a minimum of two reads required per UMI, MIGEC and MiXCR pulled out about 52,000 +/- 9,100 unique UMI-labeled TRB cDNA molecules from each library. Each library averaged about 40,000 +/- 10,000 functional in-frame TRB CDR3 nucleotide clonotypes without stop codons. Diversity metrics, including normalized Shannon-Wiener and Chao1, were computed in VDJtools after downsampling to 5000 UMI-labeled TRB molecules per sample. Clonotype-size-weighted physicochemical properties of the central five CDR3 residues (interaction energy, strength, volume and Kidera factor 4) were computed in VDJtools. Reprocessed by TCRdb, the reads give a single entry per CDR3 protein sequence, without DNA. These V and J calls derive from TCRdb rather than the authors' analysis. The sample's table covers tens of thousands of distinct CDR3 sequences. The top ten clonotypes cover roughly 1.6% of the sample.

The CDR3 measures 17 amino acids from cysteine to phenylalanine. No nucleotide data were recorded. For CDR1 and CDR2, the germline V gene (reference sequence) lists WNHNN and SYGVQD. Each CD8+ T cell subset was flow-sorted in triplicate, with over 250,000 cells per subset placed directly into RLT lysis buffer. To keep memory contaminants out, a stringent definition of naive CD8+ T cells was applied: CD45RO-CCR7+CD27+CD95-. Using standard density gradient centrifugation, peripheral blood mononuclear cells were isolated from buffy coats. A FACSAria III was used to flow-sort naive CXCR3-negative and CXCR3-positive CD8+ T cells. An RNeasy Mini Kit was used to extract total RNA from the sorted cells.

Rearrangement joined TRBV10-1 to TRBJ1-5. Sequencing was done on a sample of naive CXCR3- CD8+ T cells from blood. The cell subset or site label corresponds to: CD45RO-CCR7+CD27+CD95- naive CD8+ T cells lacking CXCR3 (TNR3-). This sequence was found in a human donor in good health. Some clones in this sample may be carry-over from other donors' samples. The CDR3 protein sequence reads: CASEGAGPYLINQPRHF.